This passage covers 27 T cell receptor beta chains from one sample sequenced in a study of T cell repertoires in cytomegalovirus infection. TCRdb passed the reads through MiXCR, listing each CDR3 protein once. Of more than 650,000 distinct CDR3 sequences detected, under 40% appear once; the ten largest clones hold about 2.8%. Specimen: PBMCs. The receptors were gathered from a human donor in good health (CMV status not recorded). Some clones in this sample may be carry-over from other donors' samples.

This clonotype has only a few counts. This chain links TRBV27 with TRBJ2-1; perhaps TRBD2 as D (5 bases). This CDR3 region has 17 residues. Deletions cut 5 bases from V and 5 bases from J, with 22 bases between. The germline V gene encodes CDR1 MNHEY and CDR2 SMNVEV (reference sequence). CDR3 in amino acids: CASSLRGGLKINNEQFF. The CDR3 coding sequence is TGTGCCAGCAGTCTACGTGGCGGACTGAAAATAAACAATGAGCAGTTCTTC.

This clonotype was counted between two and nine times. The J gene is TRBJ2-3, the V gene TRBV20-1; D tentatively reads TRBD1 or TRBD2 (5 bases each). CDR1 and CDR2 (germline): DFQATT, SNEGSKA (reference sequence). Trimming stripped 3 bases from V and 5 bases from J, with 24 bases between. The CDR3 length is 17 residues. The CDR3 DNA is TGCAGTGCTAGTAGCCCCTCGGGACCCAGAACCGGAGATACGCAGTATTTT. It encodes CSASSPSGPRTGDTQYF.

V gene TRBV20-1 combines with J gene TRBJ1-5; D call uncertain. The CDR3 has 14 residues. V was cut by 0 bases and J by 3 bases, with 9 bases left in between. Looked up from germline, CDR1 is DFQATT and CDR2 is SNEGSKA (reference sequence). CDR3 coding DNA: TGCAGTGCTAGAGATACGGGCCTCAATCAGCCCCAGCATTTT. This sequence encodes CSARDTGLNQPQHF.

The chain combines TRBV29-1 with TRBJ2-2; TRBD2 agrees at 7 bases. Unmatched junction bases numbered 10, after V lost 3 bases and J lost 0 bases. CDR1 and CDR2 from the germline V gene are SQVTM and ANQGSEA. The CDR3 has 17 amino acids. The CDR3 protein is CSVETTGLAANTGELFF. In DNA form, the CDR3 reads TGCAGCGTTGAGACTACGGGGCTAGCGGCGAACACCGGGGAGCTGTTTTTT.

Only a few counts were recorded for this clonotype. The V call is TRBV12-3 or TRBV12-4, the J call TRBJ2-1; 7 nucleotides match TRBD2. V gave up 5 bases and J gave up 0 bases; unmatched junction bases: 10. This CDR3 region has 17 residues. CDR3 DNA: TGTGCCAGCAGTCCTACTAGCGCCCATTCCTCCTACAATGAGCAGTTCTTC. This translates into CASSPTSAHSSYNEQFF.

This chain connects TRBV6-8 to TRBJ2-1; D is perhaps TRBD1 (7 bases). CDR1 MNHGY and CDR2 SAAAGT come from the germline V gene. Deletions cut 5 bases from V and 8 bases from J, with 22 bases between. This CDR3 is 16 amino acids long. The CDR3: CASSRQAGGGWDEQFF. Written as DNA, the CDR3 is TGTGCCAGCAGTCGACAGGCAGGGGGAGGTTGGGATGAGCAGTTCTTC.

This clonotype was counted only a few times. The rearrangement links TRBV7-2 to TRBJ2-5, with D possibly TRBD1 on 6 matching bases. V was shortened by 5 bases and J by 0 bases, with 13 bases between the two germline ends. Germline CDR1 reads SGHTA; CDR2 reads FQGNSA. The CDR3 is 15 amino acids. The CDR3 DNA reads as TGTGCCAGCAGCCAAACTAGGGGGTACCAAGAGACCCAGTACTTC. It translates to CASSQTRGYQETQYF.

This sequence joins TRBV7-9 and TRBJ1-2; no firm D call. The CDR3 extends over 13 amino acids. The germline gives CDR1 SEHNR, CDR2 FQNEAQ (reference sequence). The V and J ends lost 3 bases and 4 bases respectively, with 9 bases between them. This CDR3 reads CASSFSESYGYTF. The DNA of the CDR3 is TGTGCCAGCAGCTTTTCGGAGTCCTATGGCTACACCTTC. Based on the CDR3 plus reference TRBV7-9 and TRBJ1-2, the full variable domain is DTGVSQNPRHKITKRGQNVTFRCDPISEHNRLYWYRQTLGQGPEFLTYFQNEAQLEKSRLLSDRFSAERPKGSFSTLEIQRTEQGDSAMYLCASSFSESYGYTFGSGTRLTVV.

The CDR3: CASSVARGNEQFF. The CDR3 DNA reads TGTGCCAGCAGCGTAGCCAGGGGGAATGAGCAGTTCTTC. The chain has TRBV9 and TRBJ2-1, with 7 nucleotides matching TRBD1. The CDR3 has 13 amino acids. Germline V lookup: CDR1 SGDLS, CDR2 YYNGEE. Losses at the gene ends were 0 bases for V and 7 bases for J; bases not matched to a gene: 1.

The chain employs TRBV18 and TRBJ1-1; 8 nucleotides agree with TRBD1. CDR1 is KGHSH, CDR2 LQKENI, per germline. This CDR3 has 16 residues. J lost 0 bases, V lost 3 bases, and 6 bases had no gene match. The CDR3 DNA follows: TGTGCCAGCTCACCGGGGACAGGACTCATGAACACTGAAGCTTTCTTT. Its translation is CASSPGTGLMNTEAFF.

The V and J genes are TRBV7-3 and TRBJ2-2; a possible D gene is TRBD2 (6 bases). This CDR3 has 16 amino acids. Trimming pared 1 base from V and 0 bases from J, leaving 9 bases between. Germline CDR1 reads SGHTA; CDR2 reads FQGTGA. The CDR3 coding sequence is TGTGCCAGCAGCTTAAACGGGGGAGCGAACACCGGGGAGCTGTTTTTT. Amino acid sequence: CASSLNGGANTGELFF.

The chain employs TRBV7-8 and TRBJ1-2; maybe TRBD1 (5 bases). Trimming took 4 bases from V and 5 from J, leaving 17 bases between them. The CDR3 contains 15 residues. Germline loops: CDR1 SGHVS, CDR2 FQNEAQ. The CDR3 spells CASSSQAGREYGYTF. The CDR3 bases are TGTGCCAGCAGCTCCCAAGCGGGGCGCGAATATGGCTACACCTTC.

This clonotype was counted many times. V usage is TRBV27 and J usage is TRBJ1-1; tentative D call: TRBD1 (6 bases). The germline CDR1 and CDR2 sequences are MNHEY and SMNVEV (reference sequence). The CDR3 totals 15 residues. Trimming stripped 6 bases from V and 4 bases from J, with 18 bases between. CDR3 loop: CASSPFTGFGTEAFF. The CDR3 coding sequence is TGTGCCAGCAGCCCATTTACAGGGTTTGGCACTGAAGCTTTCTTT.

The chain links TRBV7-9 to TRBJ1-5, with D possibly being TRBD1 (6 bases). Trimming shortened V by 3 bases and J by 8 bases, and 14 bases separated the two germline ends. CDR3 length: 14 amino acids. Germline CDR1 SEHNR, CDR2 FQNEAQ (reference sequence). The CDR3 coding sequence is TGTGCCAGCAGCTTTACAGGGCCTGGTGAGCCCCAGCATTTT. Its protein is CASSFTGPGEPQHF. Complete variable domain (other parts from reference TRBV7-9 and TRBJ1-5): DTGVSQNPRHKITKRGQNVTFRCDPISEHNRLYWYRQTLGQGPEFLTYFQNEAQLEKSRLLSDRFSAERPKGSFSTLEIQRTEQGDSAMYLCASSFTGPGEPQHFGDGTRLSIL.

This clonotype was seen more than once but under ten times. V is TRBV12-3 or TRBV12-4 and J is TRBJ2-5; 7 bases are shared with TRBD2. The CDR3 is 15 amino acids. The junction had 12 bases not matched to a gene; V was cut back by 6 bases and J by 5 bases. The CDR3 nucleotides are TGTGCCAGCAGCCCCCCCGAGCGGGGACGCGAGACCCAGTACTTC. It yields the protein CASSPPERGRETQYF.

This clonotype was counted many times. This rearrangement joins TRBV25-1 to TRBJ2-1; tentatively, D is TRBD1 or TRBD2 (7 bases each). Trimming left V 4 bases short and J 10 bases short, with 20 bases between. The length of the CDR3 is 15 residues. Germline-derived CDR1 and CDR2 are MGHDK and SYGVNS. The CDR3 reads CASSGGGGTAWEQFF. The DNA for the CDR3 is TGTGCCAGCAGTGGGGGGGGCGGGACAGCTTGGGAGCAGTTCTTC. Combining the CDR3 with reference TRBV25-1 and TRBJ2-1 gives the whole variable domain EADIYQTPRYLVIGTGKKITLECSQTMGHDKMYWYQQDPGMELHLIHYSYGVNSTEKGDLSSESTVSRIRTEHFPLTLESARPSHTSQYLCASSGGGGTAWEQFFGPGTRLTVL.

The genes are TRBV6-8 and TRBJ2-5, with TRBD2 identical over 10 bases. CDR3 length: 17 residues. After removal of 0 bases from V and 7 bases from J, the junction contained 11 bases not matched to a gene. Germline V gene lookup returns CDR1 MNHGY and CDR2 SAAAGT. CDR3 coding DNA: TGTGCCAGCAGTTACTCACATCCGAGCGGGGGGGCCGGGACCCAGTACTTC. This sequence encodes CASSYSHPSGGAGTQYF.

This rearrangement joins TRBV19 to TRBJ2-2, with D tentatively TRBD1 (5 bases). Trimming pared 2 bases from V and 4 bases from J, leaving 14 bases between. In germline, CDR1 is LNHDA, CDR2 SQIVND (reference sequence). The CDR3 extends over 16 amino acids. DNA of the CDR3: TGTGCCAGTAGTATATTTTCAGGGCTTGTCACCGGGGAGCTGTTTTTT. Amino acids: CASSIFSGLVTGELFF.

This clonotype occurred a few times. This chain connects TRBV28 to TRBJ1-3; D possibly corresponds to TRBD1 (6 bases). Germline CDR1 and CDR2: MDHEN and SYDVKM. There are 17 residues in the CDR3. V gave up 4 bases and J gave up 0 bases, with 16 bases separating them. The CDR3 is CASSSAGHAISGNTIYF. The CDR3, as DNA: TGTGCCAGCAGTTCCGCGGGACACGCGATCTCTGGAAACACCATATATTTT.

The chain is built from TRBV10-3 and TRBJ1-2; weak D call: TRBD1 (5 bases). In germline, CDR1 is ENHRY, CDR2 SYGVKD. CDR3 length: 13 residues. Trimming took off 9 bases at V and 2 bases at J, with 13 bases between the two ends. As DNA, the CDR3 is TGTGCCATAAGGGGCACAGCAAACTATGGCTACACCTTC. It yields the protein CAIRGTANYGYTF.

This clonotype was counted many times. The chain uses TRBV7-6 and TRBJ2-7; TRBD2 aligns across 7 bases. The CDR3 is 15 amino acids. CDR1 is SGHVS, CDR2 FNYEAQ, per germline. The J segment lost 9 bases and the V segment lost 5 bases, leaving 16 bases of the junction unmatched. CDR3 protein: CASSPEGGSPLGQYF. The CDR3 DNA follows: TGTGCCAGCAGCCCCGAGGGCGGGAGCCCACTGGGGCAGTACTTC.

This clonotype was detected a few times. V usage is TRBV12-3 or TRBV12-4 and J usage is TRBJ2-7; D uncertain. V shed 1 base and J shed 3 bases, with 13 bases lying between them. This CDR3 spans 15 amino acids. The CDR3 DNA is TGTGCCAGCAGTTTAGGTCCAGTGGACCTCTACGAGCAGTACTTC. Its translation: CASSLGPVDLYEQYF.

In its sample, this clonotype was seen a few times. The chain joins TRBV19 to TRBJ2-1; the match to TRBD2 covers 8 bases. Trimming at V came to 6 bases and at J to 2 bases, leaving 6 bases not matched to a gene. Germline V gene data show CDR1 as LNHDA and CDR2 as SQIVND (reference sequence). The CDR3 length is 15 residues. CDR3 region: CASSMAGGPYNEQFF. The CDR3 DNA is TGTGCCAGTAGCATGGCGGGGGGACCCTACAATGAGCAGTTCTTC. The entire variable domain, with the rest obtained from reference TRBV19 and TRBJ2-1, is as follows: DGGITQSPKYLFRKEGQNVTLSCEQNLNHDAMYWYRQDPGQGLRLIYYSQIVNDFQKGDIAEGYSVSREKKESFPLTVTSAQKNPTAFYLCASSMAGGPYNEQFFGPGTRLTVL.

There are a few counts of this clonotype. This chain uses TRBV7-8 with TRBJ1-5; D is unclear. This CDR3 contains 14 residues. In germline, CDR1 is SGHVS, CDR2 FQNEAQ. V was cut by 1 base and J by 4 bases, with 8 bases left in between. The CDR3 DNA reads as TGTGCCAGCAGCTTAGAAAGGAGAAATCAGCCCCAGCATTTT. Its translation: CASSLERRNQPQHF.

In its sample, this clonotype was seen a few times. The DNA of the CDR3 is TGTGCCAGCAGTTTCGGGACCCAGACTACCTATGGCTACACCTTC. Translating it yields CASSFGTQTTYGYTF. J is TRBJ1-2 and V is TRBV6-5, with D tentatively TRBD1 (5 bases). This CDR3 spans 15 amino acids. CDR1 is MNHEY, CDR2 SVGAGI, per germline. V dropped 4 bases and J dropped 4 bases, with 16 bases sitting between them.

This rearrangement joins TRBV18 to TRBJ1-3; D not resolved. The CDR3 runs to 15 residues. Germline V gives CDR1 KGHSH, CDR2 LQKENI. V gave up 4 bases and J gave up 0 bases, with 10 bases separating them. Here the CDR3 DNA reads TGTGCCAGCTCACAAAACAGCTACTCTGGAAACACCATATATTTT. It specifies CASSQNSYSGNTIYF.

The V call is TRBV7-9, the J call TRBJ1-1; D is unresolved. The germline CDR1 and CDR2 sequences are SEHNR and FQNEAQ (reference sequence). Trimming stripped 1 base from V and 7 bases from J, with 13 bases between. The CDR3 contains 14 residues. The CDR3 nucleotides read TGTGCCAGCAGCTTAGGTCCGGCCGCGGGTGAAGCTTTCTTT. Translated, it gives CASSLGPAAGEAFF.